Shown below are 29 T cell receptor beta chains from a single sample sequenced in a study of PD-1 blockade in classical Hodgkin lymphoma (dated by TCRdb to 2018 to 2020). In light of the paper, this sample's time point label describes: cycle 4 day 1 (C4D1), after less than 7 weeks of nivolumab. Every trial patient had relapsed following autologous stem cell transplantation, and prior brentuximab vedotin exposure was what differed among cohorts A, B and C. Receptors were amplified or captured by the immunoSEQ multiplex PCR assay. Sourced from immuneACCESS, this table was stored by TCRdb with only in-frame sequences that have V and J called. A share of the clones is absent; for the studies checked, an unresolved V gene accounts for under half, and the remainder has no known explanation. This sample holds over 70,000 clones; 90% were observed only once. Of the sample, around 2.9% falls within the top ten clones.

The material was peripheral blood mononuclear cells (PBMCs), obtained before the fourth cycle of nivolumab. Receptor source: a human donor with classical Hodgkin lymphoma.

This CDR3 is CSARPVSEAFF. CDR3 coding DNA: TGCAGTGCTAGACCGGTCTCTGAAGCTTTCTTT. V usage is TRBV20-1 and J usage is TRBJ1-1; D gene uncertain. CDR1 is DFQATT, CDR2 SNEGSKA, per germline (reference sequence). Between the trimmed V and J ends, which lost 2 bases and 6 bases, there was a span of 7 bases. CDR3 length: 11 amino acids.

The chain is built from TRBV4-1 and TRBJ2-1; tentatively, D is TRBD2 (6 bases). The CDR3 totals 21 residues. V dropped 0 bases and J dropped 0 bases, with 24 bases sitting between them. The V gene's germline CDR1 is MGHRA and CDR2 YSYEKL. In DNA, the CDR3 is TGCGCCAGCAGCCAAGAGGGGTGGACTAATCGGGGGATATCCTCCTACAATGAGCAGTTCTTC. Translating it yields CASSQEGWTNRGISSYNEQFF.

The chain links TRBV11-2 to TRBJ1-5; D might be TRBD1 (6 bases). Per the germline V gene, CDR1 is SGHAT and CDR2 is FQNNGV. The CDR3 spans 16 residues. V was clipped by 2 bases and J by 4 bases, with 15 bases between them. CDR3 loop: CASSLFSQGENQPQHF. The CDR3 DNA follows: TGTGCCAGCAGCTTATTCTCACAGGGCGAGAATCAGCCCCAGCATTTT.

This clone showed up just once. The chain employs TRBV5-6 and TRBJ2-5; D gene uncertain. This CDR3 has 11 amino acids. From germline, CDR1 is SGHDT and CDR2 YYEEEE. V dropped 2 bases and J dropped 5 bases, with 4 bases sitting between them. Here the CDR3 DNA reads TGTGCCAGCAGCTTCGACGAGACCCAGTACTTC. Amino acids: CASSFDETQYF.

This rearrangement joins TRBV4-3 to TRBJ2-2; TRBD1 is a possible D gene (5 bases). The germline V gene has CDR1 LGHNA and CDR2 YSLEER. This CDR3 has 16 residues. Trimming stripped 4 bases from V and 2 bases from J, with 14 bases between. CDR3 sequence: CASSPRQPVNTGELFF. DNA of the CDR3: TGCGCCAGCAGCCCTCGACAGCCCGTTAACACCGGGGAGCTGTTTTTT.

This chain uses TRBV19 with TRBJ2-2; D is ambiguous. V was trimmed by 4 bases and J by 7 bases, leaving 16 bases between them. The germline gives CDR1 LNHDA, CDR2 SQIVND (reference sequence). The CDR3 has 15 amino acids. CDR3 bases: TGTGCCAGTAGTAGGTCGCATCTTTGGAACGGGGAGCTGTTTTTT. This gives the protein CASSRSHLWNGELFF.

J is TRBJ2-4 and V is TRBV11-1, with unresolved D. Looked up from germline, CDR1 is SGHAT and CDR2 is FQDESV (reference sequence). The CDR3 is 14 amino acids. Trimming left V 1 base short and J 3 bases short, with 7 bases between. The CDR3 DNA sequence: TGTGCCAGCAGCTTAGATGCAGACAAAAACATTCAGTACTTC. Translating gives CASSLDADKNIQYF.

The J gene is TRBJ1-1, the V gene TRBV15; maybe TRBD1 (5 bases). V was clipped by 0 bases and J by 7 bases, with 9 bases between them. Germline V gene lookup returns CDR1 LNHNV and CDR2 YYDKDF (reference sequence). The CDR3 sequence is 13 residues long. CDR3 sequence (DNA): TGTGCCACCAGCAGAGATCCGGGGGATGAAGCTTTCTTT. Protein: CATSRDPGDEAFF.

This clone was detected a few times. V and J are TRBV5-1 and TRBJ2-3; possible D gene TRBD2, 6 bases. Between the trimmed V and J ends, which lost 4 bases and 7 bases, there was a span of 16 bases. CDR3 length equals 14 residues. Germline CDR1 is SGHRS and CDR2 is YFSETQ. CDR3 bases: TGCGCCAGCAGCCTGGAGGGCGCTATGAATACGCAGTATTTT. This gives the protein CASSLEGAMNTQYF.

Only one count was recorded for this clone. The rearrangement uses TRBV7-3 and TRBJ2-2; D remains ambiguous. The V end was cut by 8 bases, the J end by 5 bases, with 9 bases between. Germline CDR1 is SGHTA and CDR2 is FQGTGA. The CDR3 has 12 amino acids. CDR3 amino acids: CASVKATGELFF. The CDR3 bases are TGTGCCAGCGTAAAGGCTACCGGGGAGCTGTTTTTT.

This rearrangement joins TRBV19 to TRBJ2-4; 7 nucleotides line up with TRBD1. The CDR3 has 14 amino acids. J was trimmed by 6 bases and V by 7 bases; bases with no gene match: 9. Per germline, CDR1 LNHDA and CDR2 SQIVND (reference sequence). The CDR3 sequence: CASTRDRDTNIQYF. CDR3 nucleotide sequence: TGTGCCAGTACCCGGGACAGAGACACAAACATTCAGTACTTC.

The CDR3 bases are TGTGCCAGCAGCGGTACCCGGGGGGACCTAATGAACACCGGGGAGCTGTTTTTT. Amino acid sequence: CASSGTRGDLMNTGELFF. V and J are TRBV9 and TRBJ2-2, with 7 bases that match TRBD2. There are 18 residues in the CDR3. Germline-derived CDR1 and CDR2 are SGDLS and YYNGEE. V trimming: 3 bases; J trimming: 1 base; junction bases outside the gene matches: 12.

The gene calls are TRBV14 and TRBJ2-7; D gene uncertain. The germline gives CDR1 SGHDN, CDR2 FVKESK. V was trimmed by 1 base and J by 11 bases, leaving 24 bases between them. This CDR3 has 16 residues. The CDR3 sequence: CASSQVPEPAPLEEYF. The DNA for the CDR3 is TGTGCCAGCAGCCAAGTTCCGGAACCGGCCCCTCTGGAAGAGTACTTC.

The gene calls are TRBV18 and TRBJ2-7; a weak D match, TRBD2 (7 bases). The CDR3 is 15 amino acids. Germline loops: CDR1 KGHSH, CDR2 LQKENI. V was trimmed by 1 base and J by 2 bases, leaving 12 bases between them. This CDR3 is CASSPQQGGTYEQYF. CDR3 coding DNA: TGTGCCAGCTCACCACAACAGGGAGGGACCTACGAGCAGTACTTC.

The chain carries TRBV5-6 and TRBJ2-4; the match to TRBD1 covers 7 bases. With 0 bases clipped from V and 3 bases from J, the junction kept 15 bases outside the gene matches. The germline CDR1 and CDR2 sequences are SGHDT and YYEEEE. The CDR3 spans 19 residues. The DNA of the CDR3 is TGTGCCAGCAGCTTGGTAGGCGTGAGAGGGGGCGTAGGCAAAAACATTCAGTACTTC. Encoded protein: CASSLVGVRGGVGKNIQYF.

This clone was counted once. V gene TRBV7-9 combines with J gene TRBJ2-7; 7 positions match TRBD1. CDR3 length: 16 amino acids. V gave up 3 bases and J gave up 4 bases; unmatched junction bases: 12. CDR1 and CDR2 (germline): SEHNR, FQNEAQ (reference sequence). The CDR3: CASSLAGQGDLYEQYF. The CDR3 DNA reads TGTGCCAGCAGCTTGGCAGGGCAGGGGGATCTTTACGAGCAGTACTTC.

The rearrangement uses TRBV6-1 and TRBJ2-7; D gene unclear. This CDR3 region has 13 residues. Trimming took off 2 bases at V and 6 bases at J, with 11 bases between the two ends. Germline lookup yields CDR1 MNHNS and CDR2 SASEGT. CDR3 bases: TGTGCCAGCAGTGAATTGTTCCCTCCCGAGCAGTACTTC. Residues: CASSELFPPEQYF.

This chain joins TRBV6-6 and TRBJ2-7; perhaps TRBD1 as D (5 bases). The CDR3 is made up of 14 amino acids. From germline, CDR1 is MNHNY and CDR2 SVGAGI (reference sequence). V was shortened by 4 bases and J by 2 bases, with 12 bases between the two germline ends. The CDR3 nucleotides are TGTGCCAGCAGTTTCTTGACAGTGACCTACGAGCAGTACTTC. Protein product: CASSFLTVTYEQYF.

This clone came up once. V is TRBV5-1 and J is TRBJ2-5; D possibly corresponds to TRBD1 (5 bases). The ends were cut back, 0 bases at V and 3 bases at J, with 6 bases in the middle. This CDR3 has 13 residues. Germline V gives CDR1 SGHRS, CDR2 YFSETQ. The CDR3 here is CASSLVREETQYF. CDR3 DNA: TGCGCCAGCAGCTTGGTCAGGGAAGAGACCCAGTACTTC.

The chain links TRBV9 to TRBJ2-7; 9 nucleotides match TRBD1. This CDR3 is built from 15 residues. Trimming removed 4 bases from V and 5 bases from J; junction bases left unmatched: 10. In germline, CDR1 is SGDLS, CDR2 YYNGEE. The CDR3 DNA is TGTGCCAGCAGCCCACAGGGGACAGGGATCGACGAGCAGTACTTC. Translating gives CASSPQGTGIDEQYF.

This sequence joins TRBV19 and TRBJ1-1; possible D gene TRBD1, 5 bases. V was trimmed by 6 bases and J by 0 bases, leaving 14 bases between them. Germline assignment: CDR1 LNHDA and CDR2 SQIVND (reference sequence). The CDR3 is 15 amino acids. This chain's CDR3 is CASSMTAAMNTEAFF. CDR3 bases: TGTGCCAGTAGCATGACAGCAGCAATGAACACTGAAGCTTTCTTT.

This sequence joins TRBV9 and TRBJ2-5, with D unclear. CDR3 length equals 16 residues. Trimming cost V 0 bases and J 5 bases, with 17 bases left between them. The germline gives CDR1 SGDLS, CDR2 YYNGEE. The CDR3 DNA reads as TGTGCCAGCAGCGTAGGCGTCAACTTCAAGACCGAGACCCAGTACTTC. This translates into CASSVGVNFKTETQYF.

The chain joins TRBV19 to TRBJ1-1; 7 positions agree with TRBD1. The V and J ends lost 5 bases and 4 bases, in that order; junction bases with no gene match: 7. There are 14 residues in the CDR3. Germline CDR1 LNHDA, CDR2 SQIVND (reference sequence). The CDR3, as DNA: TGTGCCAGTAGTTTCACAGGGGACGGCACTGAAGCTTTCTTT. This codes for CASSFTGDGTEAFF.

This chain joins TRBV6-6 and TRBJ1-1; D gene unclear. V was clipped by 2 bases and J by 2 bases, with 9 bases between them. The length of the CDR3 is 14 residues. Germline V CDR1 and CDR2: MNHNY, SVGAGI (reference sequence). The CDR3 coding sequence is TGTGCCAGCAGTTACCCCGACATAAACACTGAAGCTTTCTTT. Encoded protein: CASSYPDINTEAFF.

The genes are TRBV6-4 and TRBJ1-1; D not certain. Germline lookup yields CDR1 MRHNA and CDR2 SNTAGT. There are 14 residues in the CDR3. V lost 6 bases and J lost 4, with 15 bases in between. CDR3 sequence reads: CASSREPFGTEAFF. CDR3 in DNA: TGTGCCAGCAGCCGCGAGCCCTTTGGCACTGAAGCTTTCTTT.

The chain couples TRBV27 to TRBJ1-1, with unresolved D. This CDR3 has 14 residues. Per germline, CDR1 MNHEY and CDR2 SMNVEV (reference sequence). Trimming pared 6 bases from V and 5 bases from J, leaving 16 bases between. CDR3: CASRNPARVTEAFF. DNA of the CDR3: TGTGCCAGCAGGAACCCAGCGCGGGTAACTGAAGCTTTCTTT.

The CDR3 DNA reads as TGTGCCAGCAGCTTATTGCGGTCAGAACAAGAGACCCAGTACTTC. Its protein is CASSLLRSEQETQYF. This chain links TRBV7-2 with TRBJ2-5; no reliable D call. Germline assignment: CDR1 SGHTA and CDR2 FQGNSA. The CDR3 spans 15 residues. The V end lost 2 bases, the J end lost 2 bases, and 12 bases lay between the germline ends.

V and J are TRBV11-2 and TRBJ1-2; 9 bases match TRBD1. CDR3 size: 17 residues. With V trimmed by 4 bases and J by 2 bases, 11 bases remained unmatched. Germline V gene sequence: CDR1 SGHAT, CDR2 FQNNGV. CDR3 loop: CASSSLKRTGENYGYTF. Here the CDR3 DNA reads TGTGCCAGCAGCTCATTAAAACGGACAGGGGAAAACTATGGCTACACCTTC.

The chain couples TRBV5-5 to TRBJ2-7; 9 nucleotides align to TRBD1. The CDR3 loop spans 16 amino acids. Germline CDR1 reads SGHKS; CDR2 reads YYEKEE (reference sequence). The junction had 6 bases not matched to a gene; V was cut back by 0 bases and J by 2 bases. The CDR3 DNA sequence: TGTGCCAGCAGCTTGGTCTGGGACAGGGCCCCCTACGAGCAGTACTTC. This translates into CASSLVWDRAPYEQYF. Drawing the rest from reference TRBV5-5 and TRBJ2-7, the complete variable domain is DAGVTQSPTHLIKTRGQQVTLRCSPISGHKSVSWYQQVLGQGPQFIFQYYEKEERGRGNFPDRFSARQFPNYSSELNVNALLLGDSALYLCASSLVWDRAPYEQYFGPGTRLTVT.